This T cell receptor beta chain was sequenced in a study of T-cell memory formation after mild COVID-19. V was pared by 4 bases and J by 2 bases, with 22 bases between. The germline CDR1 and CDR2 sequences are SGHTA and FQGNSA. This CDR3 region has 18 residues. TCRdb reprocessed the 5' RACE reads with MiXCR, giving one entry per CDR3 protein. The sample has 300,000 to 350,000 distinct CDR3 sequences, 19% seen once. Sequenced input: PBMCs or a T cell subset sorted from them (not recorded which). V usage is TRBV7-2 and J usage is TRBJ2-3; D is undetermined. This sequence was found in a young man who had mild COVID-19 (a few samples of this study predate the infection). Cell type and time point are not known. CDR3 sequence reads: CASSSPRGPTYSTDTQYF. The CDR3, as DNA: TGTGCCAGCAGCTCCCCCCGCGGACCCACATACTCCACAGATACGCAGTATTTT.